This T cell receptor beta chain was captured by sequencing in a study of blood T cell repertoires in COVID-19 (dated by TCRdb to the early 2020s). As for the study more broadly: Samples covering the acute and convalescent phases of COVID-19 were provided by collaborators in the United States, Italy and Spain. The prospective study material was composed of cDNA or gDNA derived from T cells, B-cell-depleted T cells, or PBMCs. Deeply sampled blood TCRbeta repertoires from subjects exposed to, actively infected with, or recovered from COVID-19 were included in the dataset. A freely available public database, intended as a resource for researchers studying the immune response to SARS-CoV-2, is where the repertoires were released. Samples were obtained from the ongoing ImmuneRACE study (first 160 participants) and from 950 to 1,500 subjects provided by 6 global collaborators. The sample metadata nearly always contained a de-identified subject ID, COVID-19 status, age in years and sex. HLA class I and class II types, where available, came from metadata supplied by the sample provider rather than from assay-based typing.

The immunoSEQ Assay, a bias-controlled multiplex PCR, was used to amplify TCRbeta CDR3 regions from genomic DNA. The paper's processing steps were these. Nucleated cell counts per sample were estimated from amplification of reference gene primers within the assay. To quantify the absolute abundance of each unique TCRbeta CDR3 rearrangement, sequence reads were collapsed and filtered. For each sample, productive Simpson clonality was calculated by taking the square root of Simpson's diversity index across productive rearrangements. Sourced from immuneACCESS, this table was stored by TCRdb with only in-frame sequences that have V and J called. A share of the clones is absent; for the studies checked, an unresolved V gene accounts for under half, and the remainder has no known explanation. V and J calls and clone size are copied from that table; D and trimming were computed from the DNA. The sample yields 95,000 to 120,000 clones; over 70% were counted once. The biggest ten clones account for roughly 1.5% of the sample.

Points on this clone: The target of this receptor is not known. No per-base quality is available; no much larger clone lies one base away.

Here is what the overall study found, with its caveats: How much clinical and demographic metadata was included differed by source and by participant, and the metadata was provided uncurated.

Each collaborating institution followed its own protocols to collect whole blood in K2EDTA tubes. For TCRbeta analysis, collaborators shipped samples in one of three forms: frozen whole blood, isolated PBMCs, or DNA extracted from either of those sample types. The CDR3 sequence holds 17 residues, the cysteine and phenylalanine included. The only DNA kept is the CDR3, 51 bases in frame from the first base. CDR1 and CDR2 are drawn from the germline V gene: MDHEN, SYDVKM. Deletion took 4 bases off V and 2 bases off J, with a span of 18 bases between the germline ends. The origin of this receptor is a middle-aged man with acute or convalescent COVID-19. The rearranged segments are TRBV28 and TRBJ1-3; TRBD1 is a possible D gene, resting on 6 matching bases. What was sequenced was peripheral blood. CDR3 loop: CASSSAGRGTTGNTIYF. The nucleotide sequence reads TGTGCCAGCAGTTCGGCCGGCAGGGGAACTACTGGAAACACCATATATTTT.